This T cell receptor beta chain is drawn from a study of identical twins' blood T cells. TCR cDNA libraries came from RNA via a modified published protocol. TCRdb analysed the 5' RACE reads with MiXCR anew, one entry per CDR3 protein. The sample has a few hundred thousand distinct CDR3 sequences, roughly 31% seen once; the top ten hold 5.5% to 7%. Between the trimmed V and J ends, which lost 1 base and 5 bases, there was a span of 18 bases. This CDR3 has 17 amino acids. CDR1 SGHTS and CDR2 YDEGEE come from the germline V gene. Study findings and constraints: Environmental influences on twin similarity could not be excluded. Each donor's most abundant TCRbeta clonotypes shared more CDR3 sequences with her twin than unrelated donors. Shared CDR3 clonotype counts between two donors mainly tracked the product of their cloneset sizes, twins included.

This clonotype was detected a few times. Its antigen is unknown. The chain has TRBV5-8 and TRBJ2-2, with a tentative D call TRBD2 (6 bases). The sequencing input was PBMCs. The receptor was isolated from a woman aged 18-55 years in good health. In nucleotides, the CDR3 is TGTGCCAGCAGCTTGAGGTCGACTAGTTCAGGAACCGGGGAGCTGTTTTTT. It translates to CASSLRSTSSGTGELFF.